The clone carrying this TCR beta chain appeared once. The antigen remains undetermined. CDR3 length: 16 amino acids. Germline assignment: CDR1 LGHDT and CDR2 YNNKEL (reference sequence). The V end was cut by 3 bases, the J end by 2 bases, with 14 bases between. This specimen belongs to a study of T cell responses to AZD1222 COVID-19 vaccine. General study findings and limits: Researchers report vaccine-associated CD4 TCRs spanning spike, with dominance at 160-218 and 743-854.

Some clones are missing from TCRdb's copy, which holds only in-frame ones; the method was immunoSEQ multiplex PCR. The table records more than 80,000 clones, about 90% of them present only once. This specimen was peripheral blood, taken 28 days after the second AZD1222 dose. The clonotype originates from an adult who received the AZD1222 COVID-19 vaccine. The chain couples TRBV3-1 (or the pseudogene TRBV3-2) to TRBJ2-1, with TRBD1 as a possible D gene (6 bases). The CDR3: CASSQGWGPPYNEQFF. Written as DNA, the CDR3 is TGTGCCAGCAGCCAGGGATGGGGGCCCCCCTACAATGAGCAGTTCTTC.